These 31 T cell receptor beta chains share one sample of origin, sequenced in a study of vaccination and CD4 T cells after COVID-19 (dated by TCRdb to the early 2020s). In the paper's terms, the time point label means: late sampling 161 to 241 days after vaccination in three convalescent patients. The sample's treatment or condition label, decoded: approximately 11-day PBMC culture with coronavirus spike peptide pools or control peptides (ViraFEST assay). These receptors' targets are unknown. The library was prepared using PCR. Sequencing was performed on an Illumina iSeq 100. At the Johns Hopkins FTIC core, DNA from the cultured CD4+ T cells underwent TCR sequencing with the Oncomine TCR Beta short-read assay. The raw public data were reprocessed by TCRdb itself: fastp quality trimming at Q25, MiXCR clonotype calling, in-frame beta chains only. Here each entry gathers all rows of one CDR3 protein and keeps the most common genes and DNA. The sample records fewer than 30,000 distinct CDR3 sequences, under 50% of which are singletons. 4.1% of the sample rests with the top ten.

The sample in question was CD4+ T cells from blood, cultured in vitro, obtained about 7 months after SARS-CoV-2 vaccination. These receptors originate from a human donor who had recovered from COVID-19.

This clonotype was picked up one time. This chain joins TRBV7-2 and TRBJ2-7; D not resolved. The ends were cut back, 2 bases at V and 4 bases at J, with 6 bases in the middle. This CDR3 spans 12 amino acids. Germline CDR1 SGHTA, CDR2 FQGNSA. DNA of the CDR3: TGTGCCAGCAGCTTATTAGGGTACGAGCAGTACTTC. Translating gives CASSLLGYEQYF.

The rearrangement links TRBV18 to TRBJ2-5, with D possibly being TRBD1 or TRBD2 (5 bases each). CDR1 and CDR2 (germline): KGHSH, LQKENI. This CDR3 is built from 14 residues. The ends were cut back, 2 bases at V and 5 bases at J, with 12 bases in the middle. CDR3 loop: CASSPYGGRETQYF. For the CDR3, the DNA is TGTGCCAGCTCACCATATGGGGGACGGGAGACCCAGTACTTC.

The chain combines TRBV7-8 with TRBJ2-7; a weak D match, TRBD2 (6 bases). Germline V gene data show CDR1 as SGHVS and CDR2 as FQNEAQ. This CDR3 is 16 amino acids long. The ends were cut back, 0 bases at V and 0 bases at J, with 12 bases in the middle. CDR3 residues: CASSLAVGRSSYEQYF. For the CDR3, the DNA is TGTGCCAGCAGCTTAGCGGTAGGGAGGTCCTCCTACGAGCAGTACTTC. Complete variable domain (other parts from reference TRBV7-8 and TRBJ2-7): GAGVSQSPRYKVAKRGQDVALRCDPISGHVSLFWYQQALGQGPEFLTYFQNEAQLDKSGLPSDRFFAERPEGSVSTLKIQRTQQEDSAVYLCASSLAVGRSSYEQYFGPGTRLTVT.

CDR3 sequence reads: CASSLYHRGVEAFF. CDR3 DNA: TGTGCCAGCAGTTTGTATCACAGGGGGGTCGAAGCTTTCTTT. V is TRBV28 and J is TRBJ1-1; 8 nucleotides agree with TRBD1. CDR1 MDHEN and CDR2 SYDVKM come from the germline V gene. There are 14 residues in the CDR3. Trimming at V came to 3 bases and at J to 8 bases, leaving 8 bases not matched to a gene.

The genes are TRBV20-1 and TRBJ2-7, with D possibly TRBD2 on 6 matching bases. This CDR3 has 15 residues. Germline-derived CDR1 and CDR2 are DFQATT and SNEGSKA (reference sequence). Trimming stripped 1 base from V and 2 bases from J, with 15 bases between. CDR3 amino acids: CSARVAGRNPYEQYF. In nucleotides, the CDR3 is TGCAGTGCTAGAGTGGCGGGACGGAATCCCTACGAGCAGTACTTC.

Remarks on this clonotype: One end of the junction does not line up with germline, which may come from a read error. This chain joins TRBV20-1 and TRBJ1-6, with D tentatively TRBD1 (5 bases). Germline V lookup: CDR1 DFQATT, CDR2 SNEGSKA (reference sequence). CDR3 length equals 13 residues. The CDR3 is CSARDSADSPLHF. The CDR3 coding sequence is TGCAGTGCCAGAGACAGCGCAGATTCACCCCTCCACTTT.

This clonotype was detected once. V usage is TRBV12-3 or TRBV12-4 and J usage is TRBJ1-6; D possibly corresponds to TRBD1 (5 bases). V dropped 2 bases and J dropped 9 bases, with 11 bases sitting between them. The CDR3 has 14 amino acids. DNA of the CDR3: TGTGCCAGCAGTTTATTGTCCCAGGGTTCACCCCTCCACTTT. Translation gives CASSLLSQGSPLHF.

CDR3 nucleotide sequence: TGTGCCATCAGTGAGTCGAACCTCTATGGCTACACCTTC. It is translated as CAISESNLYGYTF. The V call is TRBV10-3, the J call TRBJ1-2; D is undetermined. In germline, CDR1 is ENHRY, CDR2 SYGVKD. CDR3 length: 13 residues. V lost 0 bases and J lost 4, with 6 bases in between.

V gene TRBV11-3 combines with J gene TRBJ2-1; weak D call: TRBD2 (6 bases). The ends were cut back, 3 bases at V and 8 bases at J, with 8 bases in the middle. This CDR3 has 12 amino acids. Germline V CDR1 and CDR2: SGHNT, YENEEA. The CDR3 loop reads CASSFGGYEQFF. Here the CDR3 DNA reads TGTGCCAGCAGCTTTGGGGGGTATGAGCAGTTCTTC.

The rearrangement joins TRBV27 to TRBJ1-5, with D hard to call. This CDR3 is built from 15 residues. The V gene lost 2 bases and the J gene lost 5 bases, with 13 bases spanning the gap. Per the germline V gene, CDR1 is MNHEY and CDR2 is SMNVEV (reference sequence). CDR3 region: CASSLSRLGDQPQHF. The CDR3 DNA reads TGTGCCAGCAGTTTAAGTAGGCTGGGTGATCAGCCCCAGCATTTT.

The chain employs TRBV4-2 and TRBJ2-7; D possibly corresponds to TRBD2 (5 bases). Germline V gene lookup returns CDR1 LGHNA and CDR2 YNFKEQ. Trimming cost V 6 bases and J 3 bases, with 18 bases left between them. The CDR3 totals 15 residues. DNA for the CDR3: TGTGCCAGCAGTAGAGAGGGTCCTAGAGTCTACGAGCAGTACTTC. Translated: CASSREGPRVYEQYF.

The V call is TRBV7-9, the J call TRBJ1-6; D unclear. V lost 3 bases, J lost 2 bases, and 17 bases lay in between. There are 18 residues in the CDR3. Germline values: CDR1 SEHNR, CDR2 FQNEAQ (reference sequence). The CDR3 coding sequence is TGTGCCAGCAGCTTGTTAGAGCTCCAGTCTGCCTATAATTCACCCCTCCACTTT. It specifies CASSLLELQSAYNSPLHF.

Within the sample, this clonotype is medium-sized (0.01 to 0.1%). This sequence joins TRBV7-2 and TRBJ2-5; TRBD1 matches at 7 bases. This CDR3 has 14 residues. Losses at the gene ends were 3 bases for V and 0 bases for J; bases not matched to a gene: 1. CDR1 is SGHTA and CDR2 is FQGNSA in the germline V gene. The CDR3 sequence: CASSLGQHQETQYF. Here the CDR3 DNA reads TGTGCCAGCAGCTTGGGACAGCACCAAGAGACCCAGTACTTC.

This clonotype was counted only a few times. V is TRBV5-5 and J is TRBJ1-6; TRBD1 agrees at 7 bases. Per the germline V gene, CDR1 is SGHKS and CDR2 is YYEKEE (reference sequence). The length of the CDR3 is 13 residues. The V gene end was trimmed by 5 bases and the J gene end by 9 bases; junction bases not matched to a gene: 5. The CDR3 spells CASRRGGASPLHF. The CDR3 DNA is TGTGCCAGCAGGCGAGGGGGCGCTTCACCCCTCCACTTT.

V usage is TRBV27 and J usage is TRBJ2-1; D gene unclear. Germline CDR1 and CDR2: MNHEY and SMNVEV (reference sequence). The CDR3 is made up of 15 amino acids. V shed 1 base and J shed 0 bases, with 7 bases lying between them. The CDR3, as DNA: TGTGCCAGCAGTTTATGGGCGGACTCCTACAATGAGCAGTTCTTC. Its protein is CASSLWADSYNEQFF.

This chain links TRBV5-6 with TRBJ1-5; possibly TRBD1 for D (5 bases). CDR3 length equals 13 residues. The germline gives CDR1 SGHDT, CDR2 YYEEEE. Trimming removed 4 bases at V and 3 bases at J, with 8 bases between. The DNA for the CDR3 is TGTGCCAGCAGCAGCGGGGCCAATCAGCCCCAGCATTTT. Encoded protein: CASSSGANQPQHF.

This chain links TRBV15 with TRBJ2-7; D perhaps matches TRBD2 (7 bases). Trimming left V 1 base short and J 9 bases short, with 22 bases between. The length of the CDR3 is 16 residues. Looked up from germline, CDR1 is LNHNV and CDR2 is YYDKDF (reference sequence). CDR3 DNA sequence: TGTGCCACCAGCAGAGGACCATGGGGAGGGGGAGACAGGCAGTACTTC. This encodes CATSRGPWGGGDRQYF.

The CDR3 reads CSAEGTSKGPNEQFF. The CDR3 DNA reads as TGCAGTGCGGAAGGGACCTCAAAGGGTCCAAATGAGCAGTTCTTC. The chain combines TRBV20-1 with TRBJ2-1, with D perhaps TRBD1 or TRBD2 (5 bases each). Trimming took 6 bases from V and 7 from J, leaving 22 bases between them. Germline V gene sequence: CDR1 DFQATT, CDR2 SNEGSKA (reference sequence). The CDR3 extends over 15 amino acids.

J is TRBJ2-1 and V is TRBV7-3; TRBD1 or TRBD2 may be the D gene (5 bases each). The CDR3 sequence is 16 residues long. Trimming removed 2 bases from V and 8 bases from J, with 19 bases in between. Germline values: CDR1 SGHTA, CDR2 FQGTGA. CDR3 nucleotides: TGTGCCAGCAGCTTACTTGGGGACCCGGGGCGGGATGAGCAGTTCTTC. Encoded protein: CASSLLGDPGRDEQFF.

This clonotype turned up a few times. The chain is built from TRBV28 and TRBJ2-7; 7 nucleotides agree with TRBD1. With 7 bases clipped from V and 0 bases from J, the junction kept 9 bases outside the gene matches. The germline CDR1 and CDR2 sequences are MDHEN and SYDVKM. CDR3 length equals 15 residues. The CDR3 DNA follows: TGTGCCAGCACGAAACAGGGGTCTATCTCCTACGAGCAGTACTTC. This translates into CASTKQGSISYEQYF. Together with reference TRBV28 and TRBJ2-7, the CDR3 gives the full variable domain: DVKVTQSSRYLVKRTGEKVFLECVQDMDHENMFWYRQDPGLGLRLIYFSYDVKMKEKGDIPEGYSVSREKKERFSLILESASTNQTSMYLCASTKQGSISYEQYFGPGTRLTVT.

V and J are TRBV11-3 and TRBJ2-7; D perhaps matches TRBD2 (5 bases). The CDR3 totals 15 residues. Trimming shortened V by 0 bases and J by 3 bases, and 12 bases separated the two germline ends. Germline V gene lookup returns CDR1 SGHNT and CDR2 YENEEA. CDR3 protein: CASSLDSERNYEQYF. In DNA form, the CDR3 reads TGTGCCAGCAGCTTAGATAGTGAGCGGAACTACGAGCAGTACTTC.

The chain joins TRBV6-1 to TRBJ1-2; tentatively, D is TRBD1 (6 bases). CDR1 is MNHNS and CDR2 is SASEGT in the germline V gene. V shed 4 bases and J shed 8 bases, with 8 bases lying between them. This CDR3 contains 11 residues. CDR3 DNA sequence: TGTGCCAGCAGTGGCGACAGGGGCTACACCTTC. It is translated as CASSGDRGYTF.

There are a few counts of this clonotype. The chain links TRBV10-3 to TRBJ1-1; the D gene is possibly TRBD1 (5 bases). V was clipped by 2 bases and J by 0 bases, with 16 bases between them. The germline gives CDR1 ENHRY, CDR2 SYGVKD. CDR3 length: 17 residues. Here the CDR3 reads CAISELPLGGVNTEAFF. The CDR3 DNA follows: TGTGCCATCAGTGAGCTCCCCTTGGGGGGGGTGAACACTGAAGCTTTCTTT.

The chain is built from TRBV6-1 and TRBJ2-3; D gene ambiguous. The CDR3 covers 13 residues. CDR1 is MNHNS, CDR2 SASEGT, per germline. Trimming cost V 4 bases and J 0 bases, with 5 bases left between them. This CDR3 reads CASSVYSTDTQYF. The DNA of the CDR3 is TGTGCCAGCAGTGTTTACAGCACAGATACGCAGTATTTT.

In its sample, this clonotype was seen a few times. The chain joins TRBV7-3 to TRBJ1-5; D not resolved. The germline CDR1 and CDR2 sequences are SGHTA and FQGTGA. This CDR3 has 13 residues. Trimming removed 5 bases from V and 10 bases from J, with 15 bases in between. CDR3 DNA: TGTGCCAGCAGCACCGAACATGGGCGTCCCCAGCATTTT. Protein sequence: CASSTEHGRPQHF.

This clonotype was picked up a small number of times. The V and J genes are TRBV27 and TRBJ2-6, with no clear D. Germline V gives CDR1 MNHEY, CDR2 SMNVEV (reference sequence). Between the trimmed V and J ends, which lost 1 base and 1 base, there was a span of 2 bases. The CDR3 covers 14 residues. The CDR3 loop is CASSLLSGANVLTF. CDR3 DNA sequence: TGTGCCAGCAGTTTATTGTCTGGGGCCAACGTCCTGACTTTC.

The V call is TRBV6-2 or TRBV6-3, the J call TRBJ2-7; unclear D gene. This CDR3 is built from 15 residues. With 2 bases removed from V and 0 bases from J, the gap between germline ends came to 11 bases. Germline loops: CDR1 MNHEY, CDR2 SVGEGT. Here the CDR3 DNA reads TGTGCCAGCAGTTACGGGTGGGGTCGCTCCTACGAGCAGTACTTC. Residues: CASSYGWGRSYEQYF.

This clonotype was counted a few times. The chain is built from TRBV20-1 and TRBJ2-3; possibly TRBD2 for D (5 bases). Trimming pared 1 base from V and 1 base from J, leaving 6 bases between. The CDR3 length is 13 residues. CDR1 is DFQATT and CDR2 is SNEGSKA in the germline V gene (reference sequence). CDR3 sequence reads: CSARAAGTDTQYF. Written as DNA, the CDR3 is TGCAGTGCTAGAGCAGCGGGCACAGATACGCAGTATTTT.

The genes are TRBV7-8 and TRBJ2-1; D is undetermined. Germline values: CDR1 SGHVS, CDR2 FQNEAQ. The CDR3 totals 12 residues. The V end lost 7 bases, the J end lost 12 bases, and 16 bases lay between the germline ends. The CDR3 spells CASNSVGRGQFF. The CDR3 region has the DNA TGTGCCAGCAACTCAGTGGGCAGAGGGCAGTTCTTC.

This chain uses TRBV7-6 with TRBJ2-2; no definite D call. CDR1 is SGHVS, CDR2 FNYEAQ, per germline. This CDR3 is built from 13 residues. The V end lost 0 bases, the J end lost 4 bases, and 3 bases lay between the germline ends. The CDR3 protein is CASSLALTGELFF. The CDR3 nucleotides are TGTGCCAGCAGCTTAGCTCTCACCGGGGAGCTGTTTTTT.

This chain links TRBV11-2 with TRBJ2-1; TRBD1 or TRBD2 may be the D gene (6 bases each). V was clipped by 4 bases and J by 7 bases, with 11 bases between them. CDR1 and CDR2 from the germline V gene are SGHAT and FQNNGV. The CDR3 spans 13 residues. CDR3 DNA sequence: TGTGCCAGCAGCTCGGGGGCTATGAATGAGCAGTTCTTC. Protein sequence: CASSSGAMNEQFF.